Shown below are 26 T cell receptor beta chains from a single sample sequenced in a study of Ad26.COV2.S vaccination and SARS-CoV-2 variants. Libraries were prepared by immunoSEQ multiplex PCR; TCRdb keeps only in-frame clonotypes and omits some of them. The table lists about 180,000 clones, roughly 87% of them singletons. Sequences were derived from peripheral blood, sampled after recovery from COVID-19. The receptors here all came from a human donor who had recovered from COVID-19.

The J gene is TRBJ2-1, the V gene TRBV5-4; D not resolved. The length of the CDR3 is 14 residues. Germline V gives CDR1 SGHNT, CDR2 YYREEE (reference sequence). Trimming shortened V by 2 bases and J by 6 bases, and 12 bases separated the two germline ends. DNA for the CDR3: TGTGCCAGCAGCTTCCTGGGTGAAGCCAATGAGCAGTTCTTC. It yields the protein CASSFLGEANEQFF.

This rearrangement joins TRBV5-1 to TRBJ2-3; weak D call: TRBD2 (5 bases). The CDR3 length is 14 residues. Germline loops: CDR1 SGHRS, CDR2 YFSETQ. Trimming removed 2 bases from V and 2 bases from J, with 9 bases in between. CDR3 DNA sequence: TGCGCCAGCAGCTTCCTCCGGGACACAGATACGCAGTATTTT. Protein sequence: CASSFLRDTDTQYF.

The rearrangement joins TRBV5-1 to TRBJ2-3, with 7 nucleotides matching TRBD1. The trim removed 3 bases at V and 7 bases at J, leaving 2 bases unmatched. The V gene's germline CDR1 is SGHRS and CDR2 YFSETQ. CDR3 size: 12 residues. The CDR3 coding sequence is TGCGCCAGCAGCTGGGACAGCTATACGCAGTATTTT. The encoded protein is CASSWDSYTQYF.

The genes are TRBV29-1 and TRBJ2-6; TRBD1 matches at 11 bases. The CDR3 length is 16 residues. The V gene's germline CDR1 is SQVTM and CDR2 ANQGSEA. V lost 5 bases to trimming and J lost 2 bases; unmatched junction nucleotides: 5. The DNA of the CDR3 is TGCAGCGTTACCGGACAGGGGGCAACTGGGGCCAACGTCCTGACTTTC. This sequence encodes CSVTGQGATGANVLTF.

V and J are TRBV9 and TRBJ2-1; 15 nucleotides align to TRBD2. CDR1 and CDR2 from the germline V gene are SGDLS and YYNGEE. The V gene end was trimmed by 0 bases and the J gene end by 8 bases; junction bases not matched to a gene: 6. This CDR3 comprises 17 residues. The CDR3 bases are TGTGCCAGCAGCGTAGGGACTAGCGGGGGGGCCGGCGATGAGCAGTTCTTC. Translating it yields CASSVGTSGGAGDEQFF.

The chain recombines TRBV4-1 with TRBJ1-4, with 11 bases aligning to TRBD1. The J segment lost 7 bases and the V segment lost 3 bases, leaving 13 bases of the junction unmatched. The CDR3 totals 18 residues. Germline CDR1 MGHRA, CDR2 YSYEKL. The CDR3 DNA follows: TGCGCCAGCAGCCAGCTCCGCCCCGGGGGACAGGGGGGTGAAAAACTGTTTTTT. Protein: CASSQLRPGGQGGEKLFF.

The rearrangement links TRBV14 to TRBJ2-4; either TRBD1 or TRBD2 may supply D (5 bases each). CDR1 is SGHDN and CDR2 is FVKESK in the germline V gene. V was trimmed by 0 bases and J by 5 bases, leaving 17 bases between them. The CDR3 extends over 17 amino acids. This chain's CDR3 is CASSQDGWGIRENIQYF. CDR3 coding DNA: TGTGCCAGCAGCCAAGATGGGTGGGGGATTCGCGAAAACATTCAGTACTTC.

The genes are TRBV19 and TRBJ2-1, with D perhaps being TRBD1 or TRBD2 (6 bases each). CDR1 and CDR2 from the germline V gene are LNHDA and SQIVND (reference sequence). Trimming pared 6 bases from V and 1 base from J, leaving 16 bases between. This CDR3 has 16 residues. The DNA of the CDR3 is TGTGCCAGTAGGTCAGGGGAGGTGGGGTCCTACAATGAGCAGTTCTTC. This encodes CASRSGEVGSYNEQFF.

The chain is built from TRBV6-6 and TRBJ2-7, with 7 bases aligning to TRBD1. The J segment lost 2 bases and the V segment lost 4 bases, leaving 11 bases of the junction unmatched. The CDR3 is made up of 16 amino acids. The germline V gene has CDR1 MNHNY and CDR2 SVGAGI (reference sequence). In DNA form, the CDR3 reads TGTGCCAGCAGTTCCACGCAGGGGGTCATAACCTACGAGCAGTACTTC. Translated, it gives CASSSTQGVITYEQYF.

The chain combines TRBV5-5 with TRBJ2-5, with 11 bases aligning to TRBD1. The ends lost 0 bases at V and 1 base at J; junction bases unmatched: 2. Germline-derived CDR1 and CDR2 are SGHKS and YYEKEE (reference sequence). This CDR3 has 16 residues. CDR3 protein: CASSLGTGGFQETQYF. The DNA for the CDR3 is TGTGCCAGCAGCTTGGGGACAGGGGGCTTCCAAGAGACCCAGTACTTC.

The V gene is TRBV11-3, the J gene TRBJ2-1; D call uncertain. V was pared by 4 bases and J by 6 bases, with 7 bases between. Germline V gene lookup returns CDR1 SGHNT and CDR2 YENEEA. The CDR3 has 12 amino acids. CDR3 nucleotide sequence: TGTGCCAGCAGCTCTCACAGCAATGAGCAGTTCTTC. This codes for CASSSHSNEQFF.

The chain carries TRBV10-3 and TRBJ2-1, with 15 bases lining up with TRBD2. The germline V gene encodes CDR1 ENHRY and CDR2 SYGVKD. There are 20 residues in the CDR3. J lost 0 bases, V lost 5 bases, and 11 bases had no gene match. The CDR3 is CAISTRGGLAGGSSYNEQFF. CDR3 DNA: TGTGCCATCAGTACCCGAGGGGGACTAGCGGGAGGTAGCTCCTACAATGAGCAGTTCTTC.

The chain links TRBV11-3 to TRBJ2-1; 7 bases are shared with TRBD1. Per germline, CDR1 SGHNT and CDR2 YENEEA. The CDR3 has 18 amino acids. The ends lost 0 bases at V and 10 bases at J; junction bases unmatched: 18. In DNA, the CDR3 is TGTGCCAGCAGCTTAGACCCGATCAGCCAAGAAGGGACAGCAGAGCAGTTCTTC. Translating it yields CASSLDPISQEGTAEQFF.

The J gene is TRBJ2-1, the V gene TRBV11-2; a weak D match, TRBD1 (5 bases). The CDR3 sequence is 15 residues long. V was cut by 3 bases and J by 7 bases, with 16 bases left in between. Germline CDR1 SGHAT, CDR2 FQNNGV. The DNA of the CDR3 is TGTGCCAGCAGCTTGTTGCGGACACGGGCGAATGAGCAGTTCTTC. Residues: CASSLLRTRANEQFF. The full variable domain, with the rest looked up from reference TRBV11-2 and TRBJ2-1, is EAGVAQSPRYKIIEKRQSVAFWCNPISGHATLYWYQQILGQGPKLLIQFQNNGVVDDSQLPKDRFSAERLKGVDSTLKIQPAKLEDSAVYLCASSLLRTRANEQFFGPGTRLTVL.

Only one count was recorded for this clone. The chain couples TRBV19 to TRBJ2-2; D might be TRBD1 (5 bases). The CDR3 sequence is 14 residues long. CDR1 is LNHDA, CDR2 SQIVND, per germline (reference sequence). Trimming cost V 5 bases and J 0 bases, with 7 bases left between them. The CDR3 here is CASSEQANTGELFF. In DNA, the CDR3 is TGTGCCAGTAGTGAACAGGCGAACACCGGGGAGCTGTTTTTT.

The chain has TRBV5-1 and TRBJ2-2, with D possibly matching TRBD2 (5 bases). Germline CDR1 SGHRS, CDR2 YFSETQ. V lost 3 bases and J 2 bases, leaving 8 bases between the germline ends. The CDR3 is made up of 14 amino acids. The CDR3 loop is CASSSDYNTGELFF. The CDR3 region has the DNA TGCGCCAGCAGCTCTGACTATAACACCGGGGAGCTGTTTTTT.

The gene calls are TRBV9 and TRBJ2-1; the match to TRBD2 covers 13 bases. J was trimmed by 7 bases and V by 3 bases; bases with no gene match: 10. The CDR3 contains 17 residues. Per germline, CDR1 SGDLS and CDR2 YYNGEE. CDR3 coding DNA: TGTGCCAGCAGCGCCTCCGGACTAGCGGGAGTAGGTAATGAGCAGTTCTTC. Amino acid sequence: CASSASGLAGVGNEQFF.

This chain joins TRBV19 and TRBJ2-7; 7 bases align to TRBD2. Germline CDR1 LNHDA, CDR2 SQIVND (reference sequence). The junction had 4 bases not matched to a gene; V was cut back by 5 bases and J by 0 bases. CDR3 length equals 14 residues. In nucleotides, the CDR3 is TGTGCCAGTAGTCCCTGGACTAGCTCCTACGAGCAGTACTTC. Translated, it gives CASSPWTSSYEQYF.

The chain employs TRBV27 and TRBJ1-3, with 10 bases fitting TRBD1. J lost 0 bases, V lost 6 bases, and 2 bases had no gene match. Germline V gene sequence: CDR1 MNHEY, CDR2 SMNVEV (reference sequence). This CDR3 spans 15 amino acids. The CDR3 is CASSRTGGSGNTIYF. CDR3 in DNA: TGTGCCAGCAGCCGGACAGGGGGCTCTGGAAACACCATATATTTT.

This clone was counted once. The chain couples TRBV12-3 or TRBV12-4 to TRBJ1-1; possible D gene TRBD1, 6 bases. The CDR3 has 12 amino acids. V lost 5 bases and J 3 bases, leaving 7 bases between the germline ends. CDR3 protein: CASSRGDTEAFF. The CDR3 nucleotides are TGTGCCAGCAGTAGGGGGGACACTGAAGCTTTCTTT.

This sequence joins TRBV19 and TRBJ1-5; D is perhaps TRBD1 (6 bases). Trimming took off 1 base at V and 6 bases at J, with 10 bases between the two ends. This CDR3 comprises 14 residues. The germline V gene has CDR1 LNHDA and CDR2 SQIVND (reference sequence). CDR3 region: CASSIGAGVQPQHF. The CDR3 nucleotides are TGTGCCAGTAGTATAGGGGCAGGGGTTCAGCCCCAGCATTTT.

The CDR3 loop reads CAWSVQTNTEAFF. As DNA, the CDR3 is TGTGCCTGGAGTGTACAAACGAACACTGAAGCTTTCTTT. J is TRBJ1-1 and V is TRBV30; D unresolved. The CDR3 contains 13 residues. CDR1 GTSNPN and CDR2 SVGIG come from the germline V gene (reference sequence). Trimming pared 0 bases from V and 1 base from J, leaving 6 bases between.

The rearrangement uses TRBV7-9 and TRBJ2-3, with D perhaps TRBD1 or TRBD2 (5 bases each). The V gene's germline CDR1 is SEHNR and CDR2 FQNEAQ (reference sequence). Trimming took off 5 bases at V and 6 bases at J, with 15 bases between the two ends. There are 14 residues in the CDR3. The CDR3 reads CASSPRDGWDTQYF. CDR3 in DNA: TGTGCCAGCAGCCCGAGGGACGGATGGGATACGCAGTATTTT.

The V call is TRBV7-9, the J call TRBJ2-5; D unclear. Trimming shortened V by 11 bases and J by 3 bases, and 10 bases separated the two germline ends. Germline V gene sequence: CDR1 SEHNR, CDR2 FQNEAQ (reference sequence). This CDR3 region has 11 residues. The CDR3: CAVTSKETQYF. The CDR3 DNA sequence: TGTGCCGTCACTTCAAAAGAGACCCAGTACTTC.

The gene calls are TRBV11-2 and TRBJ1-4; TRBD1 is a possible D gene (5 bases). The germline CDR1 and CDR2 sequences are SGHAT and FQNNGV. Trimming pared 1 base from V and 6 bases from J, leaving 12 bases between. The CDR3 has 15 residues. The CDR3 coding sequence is TGTGCCAGCAGCTTAGGACAGAGCAGATATGAAAAACTGTTTTTT. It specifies CASSLGQSRYEKLFF.

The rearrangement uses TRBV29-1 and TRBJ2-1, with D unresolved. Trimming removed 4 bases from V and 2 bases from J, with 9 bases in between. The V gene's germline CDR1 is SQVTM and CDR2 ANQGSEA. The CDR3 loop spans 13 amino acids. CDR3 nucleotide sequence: TGCAGCGTTGCACGCGGCGCCTACAATGAGCAGTTCTTC. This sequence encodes CSVARGAYNEQFF.